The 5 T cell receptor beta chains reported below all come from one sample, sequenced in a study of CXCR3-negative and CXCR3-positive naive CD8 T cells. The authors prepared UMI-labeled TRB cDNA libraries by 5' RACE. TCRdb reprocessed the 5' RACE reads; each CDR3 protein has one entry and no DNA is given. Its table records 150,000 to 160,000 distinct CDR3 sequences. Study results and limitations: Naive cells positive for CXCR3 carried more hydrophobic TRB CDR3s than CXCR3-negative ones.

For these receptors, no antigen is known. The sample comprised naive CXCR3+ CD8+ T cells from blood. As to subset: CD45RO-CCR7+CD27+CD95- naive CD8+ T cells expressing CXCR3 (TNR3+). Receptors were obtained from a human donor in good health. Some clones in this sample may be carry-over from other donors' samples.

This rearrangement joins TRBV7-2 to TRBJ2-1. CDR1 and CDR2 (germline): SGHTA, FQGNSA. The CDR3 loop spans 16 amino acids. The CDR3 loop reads CASSLDVGLGDNEQFF.

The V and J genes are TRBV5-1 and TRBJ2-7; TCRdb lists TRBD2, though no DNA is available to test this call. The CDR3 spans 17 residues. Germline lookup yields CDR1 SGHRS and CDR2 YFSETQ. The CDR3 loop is CASSWGELAGPIYEQYF.

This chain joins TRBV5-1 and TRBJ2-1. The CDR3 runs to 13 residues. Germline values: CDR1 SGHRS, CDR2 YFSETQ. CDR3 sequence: CASSLGPTNEQFF.

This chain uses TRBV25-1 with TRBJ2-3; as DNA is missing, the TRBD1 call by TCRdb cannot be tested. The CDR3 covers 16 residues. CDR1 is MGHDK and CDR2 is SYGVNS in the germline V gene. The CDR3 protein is CASSEGWGASADTQYF.

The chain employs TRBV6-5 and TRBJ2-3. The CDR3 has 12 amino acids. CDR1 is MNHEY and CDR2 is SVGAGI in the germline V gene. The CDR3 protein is CASSYGSGPQYF.